The next 8 T cell receptor beta chains were all read from a single sample in a study of shared clonotypes between healthy human individuals. Assay used: immunoSEQ multiplex PCR; TCRdb lists only in-frame clones, some missing. The table includes more than 2 million clones, approximately 96% detected once. Sequencing was done on a sample of naive CD4+ T cells sorted from blood. Subset defined: CD45RA+ positively selected. These receptors were taken from a man aged 18-30 years in good health.

As DNA, the CDR3 is TGCGCCAGCAGCACCGGACAGGGAGGGTCTTCGGGTGAGCAGTTCTTC. Its translation: CASSTGQGGSSGEQFF. This chain connects TRBV5-1 to TRBJ2-1, with a possible D match to TRBD1 (8 bases). CDR3 length: 16 residues. Per the germline V gene, CDR1 is SGHRS and CDR2 is YFSETQ. Deletions cut 4 bases from V and 9 bases from J, with 23 bases between.

A single count supports this clone. This chain connects TRBV5-4 to TRBJ1-1, with D tentatively TRBD1 (5 bases). This CDR3 comprises 16 residues. The germline V gene has CDR1 SGHNT and CDR2 YYREEE (reference sequence). The V end lost 0 bases, the J end lost 1 base, and 13 bases lay between the germline ends. The CDR3 reads CASSLGGSGGNTEAFF. The DNA for the CDR3 is TGTGCCAGCAGCTTGGGTGGGAGCGGGGGGAACACTGAAGCTTTCTTT.

The chain joins TRBV7-9 to TRBJ2-7; tentative D call: TRBD1 (6 bases). V lost 5 bases to trimming and J lost 3 bases, with 17 bases between them. The CDR3 spans 15 residues. In germline, CDR1 is SEHNR, CDR2 FQNEAQ (reference sequence). This CDR3 reads CASSTQTGPVYEQYF. In nucleotides, the CDR3 is TGTGCCAGCAGCACACAGACAGGCCCAGTCTACGAGCAGTACTTC.

The gene calls are TRBV6-1 and TRBJ2-7, with D possibly being TRBD1 (6 bases). Trimming stripped 5 bases from V and 3 bases from J, with 14 bases between. The CDR3 has 14 residues. Per the germline V gene, CDR1 is MNHNS and CDR2 is SASEGT. CDR3 bases: TGTGCCAGCAGTTCGGACAGTTCTTACTACGAGCAGTACTTC. Residues: CASSSDSSYYEQYF.

This sequence joins TRBV7-6 and TRBJ2-2; D may be TRBD1 (6 bases). The CDR3 runs to 14 residues. V was trimmed by 5 bases and J by 1 base, leaving 8 bases between them. Germline assignment: CDR1 SGHVS and CDR2 FNYEAQ. CDR3 sequence: CASSTTGNTGELFF. CDR3 bases: TGTGCCAGCAGCACGACAGGGAACACCGGGGAGCTGTTTTTT.

The chain is built from TRBV4-3 and TRBJ1-4; D gene uncertain. Germline assignment: CDR1 LGHNA and CDR2 YSLEER. The V and J ends lost 1 base and 6 bases respectively, with 9 bases between them. The CDR3 is 14 amino acids. The CDR3 loop is CASSQGNGYEKLFF. The CDR3 nucleotides are TGCGCCAGCAGCCAAGGGAACGGGTATGAAAAACTGTTTTTT.

The chain uses TRBV2 and TRBJ1-6, with 11 bases lining up with TRBD1. Germline loops: CDR1 SNHLY, CDR2 FYNNEI. The CDR3 spans 16 residues. V shed 5 bases, J shed 7 bases, and the junction held 7 bases outside the gene matches. This CDR3 reads CASSNLGQGVNSPLHF. Written as DNA, the CDR3 is TGTGCCAGCAGTAATTTGGGACAGGGGGTCAATTCACCCCTCCACTTT.

The gene calls are TRBV18 and TRBJ1-5, with D maybe TRBD1 (5 bases). V dropped 4 bases and J dropped 1 base, with 11 bases sitting between them. Germline V CDR1 and CDR2: KGHSH, LQKENI. The CDR3 totals 15 residues. CDR3 DNA: TGTGCCAGCTCACGGGACGGAGGGAGCAATCAGCCCCAGCATTTT. This sequence encodes CASSRDGGSNQPQHF.